This T cell receptor beta chain was recorded in a study of blood T cell repertoires in COVID-19. Libraries were prepared by immunoSEQ multiplex PCR; TCRdb keeps only in-frame clonotypes and omits some of them. This sample has approximately 88,000 clones, with about 70% found just once. V was clipped by 5 bases and J by 4 bases, with 17 bases between them. The CDR3 extends over 14 amino acids. The germline V gene has CDR1 GTSNPN and CDR2 SVGIG (reference sequence). The sample was peripheral blood. The source of this sequence is a woman of 80 years or more with active or convalescent COVID-19. The V call is TRBV30, the J call TRBJ1-1, with D hard to call. CDR3 nucleotides: TGTGCCTGGCGCCGCGATTTAGTGAGCACTGAAGCTTTCTTT. This sequence encodes CAWRRDLVSTEAFF.